These 32 T cell receptor beta chains were sequenced from one sample in a study of T cells in women clearing cervical HPV infection. Data came from immunoSEQ multiplex PCR; TCRdb stores just in-frame clones and leaves some out. The table counts approximately 39,000 clones; 1.5% to 2% lies in the top ten. The sequencing input was blood buffy coat. Receptors originate from a woman between 18 and 75 years old with a cervical HPV16 infection that either progressed to CIN3+ or cleared (not recorded which).

Details on this clone: The CDR3 end lies 3 residues beyond the end of the read and is filled in from the germline J gene. This chain links TRBV19 with TRBJ1-2; weak D call: TRBD1 (5 bases). From germline, CDR1 is LNHDA and CDR2 SQIVND (reference sequence). This CDR3 is 12 amino acids long. CDR3 amino acids: CASSVSGGDYTF. CDR3 DNA (partial): TGTGCCAGTAGTGTCAGCGGGGGGGAC.

A note on this clone: Sequencing ends 3 residues short of the CDR3 end; the germline J gene provides the rest. V usage is TRBV13 and J usage is TRBJ2-2; 10 bases are shared with TRBD1. This CDR3 has 15 amino acids. Germline lookup yields CDR1 PRHDT and CDR2 FYEKMQ (reference sequence). Here the CDR3 reads CASRSFRTGGQKLFF. The covered CDR3 bases are TGTGCCAGCAGGAGCTTTCGGACAGGGGGGCAAAAG.

As to this clone: The CDR3 is cut off 3 residues early in the read; its end comes from the germline J gene. The rearrangement joins TRBV10-3 to TRBJ1-6; possible D gene TRBD1, 5 bases. The CDR3 consists of 13 residues. V lost 2 bases and J lost 10, with 9 bases in between. CDR1 is ENHRY and CDR2 is SYGVKD in the germline V gene. The part of the CDR3 DNA that was read is TGTGCCATCAGTGAGAGGGGAGAGTCACCC. Its protein product is CAISERGESP. The CDR3 reads in full as CAISERGESPLHF.

Remarks on this clone: The CDR3 goes on 3 residues after the read ends, and that part is filled in from the germline J gene. The chain couples TRBV7-6 to TRBJ1-2; 9 positions agree with TRBD1. The CDR3 loop spans 17 amino acids. The germline V gene has CDR1 SGHVS and CDR2 FNYEAQ. The chain's CDR3 is CASSPSAGQGVGNDYTF. The covered CDR3 bases are TGTGCCAGCAGCCCCAGCGCGGGACAGGGTGTAGGCAATGAC.

On this clone: The read falls 3 residues short of the CDR3 end, and the missing part is taken from the germline J gene. V usage is TRBV2 and J usage is TRBJ2-2; 7 bases agree with TRBD1. V lost 3 bases and J lost 4; bases outside the gene matches: 5. The CDR3 runs 15 residues. Germline V lookup: CDR1 SNHLY, CDR2 FYNNEI. The CDR3 loop is CASSEVTGITGELFF. The part of the CDR3 DNA that was read is TGTGCCAGCAGTGAGGTGACAGGGATCACCGGGGAG.

With regard to this clone: The sequence runs out 3 residues before the end of the CDR3; the remainder is reconstructed from the germline J gene. The genes are TRBV7-6 and TRBJ1-4, with D maybe TRBD1 (5 bases). Trimming cost V 1 base and J 1 base, with 13 bases left between them. The CDR3 has 17 residues. CDR1 SGHVS and CDR2 FNYEAQ come from the germline V gene. This CDR3 is CASSLGGYWVTNEKLFF. CDR3 bases read: TGTGCCAGCAGCTTAGGGGGCTACTGGGTAACTAATGAAAAA.

Notes on this clone: From the germline J gene comes the end of the CDR3, since the read stops 3 residues before it. The V call is TRBV7-3, the J call TRBJ2-1; 12 nucleotides line up with TRBD2. Per the germline V gene, CDR1 is SGHTA and CDR2 is FQGTGA. There are 15 residues in the CDR3. The J segment lost 9 bases and the V segment lost 2 bases, leaving 5 bases of the junction unmatched. The CDR3 sequence: CASSLLAGGRGEQFF. The sequenced CDR3 bases are TGTGCCAGCAGCTTACTAGCGGGGGGGCGAGGTGAG.

As concerns this clone: The read stops 3 residues short of the end of the CDR3; the missing end is completed from the germline J gene. V is TRBV6-1 and J is TRBJ1-2; TRBD1 agrees at 9 bases. The germline gives CDR1 MNHNS, CDR2 SASEGT. J lost 1 base, V lost 0 bases, and 3 bases had no gene match. CDR3 length: 16 amino acids. The CDR3 spells CASSEARDRDNYGYTF. The DNA read from the CDR3 is TGTGCCAGCAGTGAAGCGCGGGACAGGGATAACTATGGC.

Turning to this clone: Read data end 3 residues before the CDR3 end; the end is taken from the germline J gene. This chain joins TRBV2 and TRBJ1-4, with D possibly being TRBD1 (5 bases). Trimming left V 1 base short and J 8 bases short, with 14 bases between. Germline V gene sequence: CDR1 SNHLY, CDR2 FYNNEI. This CDR3 is built from 15 residues. The covered CDR3 bases are TGTGCCAGCAGTGAAGAACAGGTGGTCGGCGAAAAA. Translating gives CASSEEQVVGEK. The full CDR3 reads CASSEEQVVGEKLFF.

Details on this clone: The sequenced fragment ends 3 residues before the CDR3 boundary, so the rest is inferred from the germline J gene. V usage is TRBV7-9 and J usage is TRBJ1-1; 9 bases align to TRBD1. There are 13 residues in the CDR3. Germline V CDR1 and CDR2: SEHNR, FQNEAQ (reference sequence). The CDR3 region is CASSGTGFNEAFF. CDR3 bases read: TGTGCCAGCAGCGGGACAGGGTTTAACGAG.

A remark on this clone: The read ends 3 residues early relative to the CDR3; the germline J gene fills the gap. The rearrangement links TRBV7-3 to TRBJ2-5; 8 positions agree with TRBD2. J was trimmed by 5 bases and V by 5 bases; bases with no gene match: 7. Germline-derived CDR1 and CDR2 are SGHTA and FQGTGA. This CDR3 is built from 14 residues. CDR3 bases read: TGTGCCAGCAGCCCGGGGGGGCCGGGGGAGACC. This sequence encodes CASSPGGPGET. The whole CDR3 is CASSPGGPGETQYF.

To note about this clone: The CDR3 end is not reached by the read, which stops 3 residues before it; the germline J gene fills it in. This sequence joins TRBV7-8 and TRBJ2-1; 11 bases fit TRBD1. V gave up 3 bases and J gave up 4 bases; unmatched junction bases: 2. Germline values: CDR1 SGHVS, CDR2 FQNEAQ. There are 15 residues in the CDR3. CDR3 sequence: CASSLDRGQYNEQFF. CDR3 DNA (partial): TGTGCCAGCAGCTTGGACAGGGGGCAGTACAATGAG.

Concerning this clone: The read halts 3 residues ahead of the CDR3 end, with the missing end drawn from the germline J gene. Other DNA sequences from this sample encode an identical CDR3 as well. J is TRBJ1-3 and V is TRBV10-3, with D possibly TRBD1 on 5 matching bases. The V end lost 6 bases, the J end lost 0 bases, and 12 bases lay between the germline ends. The germline CDR1 and CDR2 sequences are ENHRY and SYGVKD. This CDR3 contains 15 residues. The sequenced part of the CDR3 DNA is TGTGCCATCAGGCCCGACAGCTACTCTGGAAACACC. Encoded protein: CAIRPDSYSGNT. The CDR3, in full, reads CAIRPDSYSGNTIYF.

The CDR3 here is CSASMGTNYGYTF. The sequenced CDR3 bases are TGCAGTGCGTCAATGGGCACAAACTATGGC. The rearrangement links TRBV20-1 to TRBJ1-2; D is unclear. Read sequence stops 3 residues before the CDR3 end, and the germline J gene provides the missing end. The V end was cut by 6 bases, the J end by 2 bases, with 13 bases between. The germline V gene encodes CDR1 DFQATT and CDR2 SNEGSKA (reference sequence). The CDR3 spans 13 residues.

Comments on this clone: The missing CDR3 end, 3 residues past where the read stops, is filled in from the germline J gene. The chain carries TRBV7-2 and TRBJ2-5; tentative D call: TRBD2 (5 bases). The CDR3 has 15 residues. V lost 4 bases to trimming and J lost 5 bases, with 17 bases between them. Per the germline V gene, CDR1 is SGHTA and CDR2 is FQGNSA. CDR3 sequence: CASSSRAAGGETQYF. The CDR3 bases that were read are TGTGCCAGCAGCTCGAGGGCGGCGGGTGGGGAGACC.

Concerning this clone: The read comes to an end 3 residues before the CDR3 does, leaving the germline J gene to fill in the end. The V and J genes are TRBV4-2 and TRBJ2-5, with unresolved D. V lost 0 bases and J 0 bases, leaving 5 bases between the germline ends. The CDR3 extends over 14 amino acids. Per germline, CDR1 LGHNA and CDR2 YNFKEQ. This CDR3 reads CASSQEADQETQYF. The CDR3 bases that were read are TGTGCCAGCAGCCAAGAGGCGGACCAAGAGACC.

Points on this clone: Compared with germline, one end of the junction differs, possibly owing to a read error. The missing CDR3 end, 3 residues past where the read stops, is filled in from the germline J gene. V is TRBV4-2 and J is TRBJ2-6, with 8 bases fitting TRBD1. This CDR3 region has 17 residues. Germline CDR1 is LGHNA and CDR2 is YNFKEQ. The DNA read from the CDR3 is TGCGCCAGCAGCCTACAGACAGGGGTCCCTGGGGCCAACGTC. Translated, it gives CASSLQTGVPGANV. The entire CDR3 is CASSLQTGVPGANVLTF.

A note on this clone: Read coverage stops 3 residues before the CDR3 terminus; the germline J gene supplies the remainder. The chain employs TRBV20-1 and TRBJ2-7, with D tentatively TRBD2 (8 bases). The CDR3 extends over 20 amino acids. Germline assignment: CDR1 DFQATT and CDR2 SNEGSKA (reference sequence). V gave up 3 bases and J gave up 0 bases, with 30 bases separating them. The covered CDR3 bases are TGCAGTGCTAGTGGGCAGGGGGAGGTAGCGGGGCGCCCGAGCTCCTACGAG. It translates to CSASGQGEVAGRPSSYE. In full, the CDR3 is CSASGQGEVAGRPSSYEQYF.

This CDR3 is CASSPLLPGLAGGTDYTF. CDR3 DNA, as far as it was read: TGTGCCAGCAGCCCCCTCCTACCGGGACTAGCGGGGGGTACTGAC. The chain links TRBV7-3 to TRBJ1-2, with D possibly being TRBD1 (5 bases). Read coverage stops 3 residues before the CDR3 terminus; the germline J gene supplies the remainder. The CDR3 has 18 residues. Germline CDR1 reads SGHTA; CDR2 reads FQGTGA.

Notes on this clone: The read is 3 residues too short to cover the CDR3 end, so that end is filled in from the germline J gene. The V and J genes are TRBV18 and TRBJ2-3, with 13 positions matching TRBD2. V gave up 3 bases and J gave up 5 bases; unmatched junction bases: 5. Germline V lookup: CDR1 KGHSH, CDR2 LQKENI. This CDR3 is built from 16 residues. CDR3 loop: CASSPRLAGGRDTQYF. CDR3 bases read: TGTGCCAGCTCACCGCGACTAGCGGGGGGCCGAGATACG.

This clone is deemed medium-sized by its frequency. The read comes to an end 3 residues before the CDR3 does, leaving the germline J gene to fill in the end. V gene TRBV14 combines with J gene TRBJ1-1; D unclear. The germline CDR1 and CDR2 sequences are SGHDN and FVKESK. V gave up 1 base and J gave up 0 bases, with 6 bases separating them. The CDR3 is 14 amino acids. The CDR3 spells CASSQGALNTEAFF. The part of the CDR3 DNA that was read is TGTGCCAGCAGCCAAGGAGCACTGAACACTGAA.

Comment on this clone: The CDR3 goes on 3 residues after the read ends, and that part is filled in from the germline J gene. V is TRBV20-1 and J is TRBJ2-5; unclear D gene. The CDR3 length is 14 residues. V lost 0 bases and J 0 bases, leaving 8 bases between the germline ends. CDR1 is DFQATT, CDR2 SNEGSKA, per germline (reference sequence). Incomplete CDR3 DNA: TGCAGTGCTAGAGATTGGGCAGACCAAGAGACC. This encodes CSARDWADQET. The entire CDR3 protein reads CSARDWADQETQYF.

Regarding this clone: Coverage ceases 3 residues before the CDR3 finishes, and the germline J gene fills in the end. The rearrangement joins TRBV20-1 to TRBJ2-5; 9 bases align to TRBD2. Germline CDR1 reads DFQATT; CDR2 reads SNEGSKA (reference sequence). CDR3 size: 13 residues. J lost 1 base, V lost 5 bases, and 2 bases had no gene match. CDR3 in amino acids: CSAPTSGQETQYF. CDR3 DNA, as far as it was read: TGCAGTGCTCCGACTAGCGGCCAAGAGACC.

Regarding this clone: The missing CDR3 end, 3 residues past where the read stops, is filled in from the germline J gene. V is TRBV7-9 and J is TRBJ2-7, with D perhaps matching TRBD1 (6 bases). V shed 2 bases and J shed 6 bases, with 17 bases lying between them. Germline lookup yields CDR1 SEHNR and CDR2 FQNEAQ (reference sequence). CDR3 length: 15 amino acids. The CDR3 spells CASSLSGRSGAEQYF. The part of the CDR3 DNA that was read is TGTGCCAGCAGCTTATCGGGAAGATCAGGGGCCGAG.

To note about this clone: The read ends 3 residues shy of where the CDR3 ends; the end is completed using the germline J gene. The rearrangement uses TRBV7-2 and TRBJ2-3; the match to TRBD1 covers 8 bases. CDR3 length equals 15 residues. Germline loops: CDR1 SGHTA, CDR2 FQGNSA. CDR3 protein: CASSLGQGGWETQYF. Partial CDR3 DNA: TGTGCCAGCAGCCTCGGACAGGGCGGGTGGGAGACG.

A word on this clone: The read is 3 residues too short to cover the CDR3 end, so that end is filled in from the germline J gene. The chain links TRBV7-2 to TRBJ2-3; 7 bases are shared with TRBD2. The ends lost 3 bases at V and 5 bases at J; junction bases unmatched: 8. Per the germline V gene, CDR1 is SGHTA and CDR2 is FQGNSA. The CDR3 is 15 amino acids. CDR3 sequence: CASSFLKSGGDTQYF. The part of the CDR3 DNA that was read is TGTGCCAGCAGCTTCCTAAAGTCGGGGGGAGATACG.

Details on this clone: The read halts 3 residues ahead of the CDR3 end, with the missing end drawn from the germline J gene. The rearrangement joins TRBV20-1 to TRBJ1-4; 7 nucleotides line up with TRBD1. The CDR3 runs to 15 residues. V lost 0 bases and J lost 4; bases outside the gene matches: 5. Germline V gives CDR1 DFQATT, CDR2 SNEGSKA (reference sequence). The chain's CDR3 is CSARDRQGNNEKLFF. The CDR3 DNA, read in part, is TGCAGTGCTAGAGATCGACAGGGTAATAATGAAAAA.

In the case of this clone: From the germline J gene comes the end of the CDR3, since the read stops 3 residues before it. The chain carries TRBV20-1 and TRBJ2-5, with 8 positions matching TRBD2. The CDR3 is 15 amino acids. The germline V gene encodes CDR1 DFQATT and CDR2 SNEGSKA (reference sequence). The ends lost 0 bases at V and 5 bases at J; junction bases unmatched: 8. The CDR3 sequence is CSARENGGAGETQYF. The sequenced part of the CDR3 DNA is TGCAGTGCTAGAGAAAACGGGGGGGCAGGGGAGACC.

The CDR3 bases that were read are TGTGCCAGCAGTTTGGGGCTAGCGGGGTCGAGCGAG. It codes for CASSLGLAGSSE. The full CDR3 is CASSLGLAGSSEQYF. The rearrangement joins TRBV12-3 or TRBV12-4 to TRBJ2-7; 9 nucleotides align to TRBD2. The read terminates 3 residues ahead of where the CDR3 ends, so the germline J gene completes it. With 3 bases clipped from V and 6 bases from J, the junction kept 9 bases outside the gene matches. CDR3 length equals 15 residues.

Turning to this clone: The CDR3 end lies 3 residues beyond the end of the read and is filled in from the germline J gene. The V and J genes are TRBV4-1 and TRBJ2-2, with TRBD1 identical over 9 bases. V was pared by 4 bases and J by 4 bases, with 4 bases of the junction left unmatched. Germline V gives CDR1 MGHRA, CDR2 YSYEKL. The CDR3 sequence is 15 residues long. Incomplete CDR3 DNA: TGCGCCAGCAGCCCAGGACAGGGGTTCACCGGGGAG. Translation: CASSPGQGFTGE. The complete CDR3 sequence is CASSPGQGFTGELFF.

Concerning this clone itself: Coverage ceases 3 residues before the CDR3 finishes, and the germline J gene fills in the end. The chain links TRBV19 to TRBJ1-2; D is perhaps TRBD1 (5 bases). Germline CDR1 is LNHDA and CDR2 is SQIVND (reference sequence). The CDR3 runs 11 residues. Partial CDR3 DNA: TGTGCCAGTAGTTCCGGAGGGGAC. This translates into CASSSGGD. The whole CDR3 region reads CASSSGGDYTF.

A word on this clone: The read falls 3 residues short of the CDR3 end, and the missing part is taken from the germline J gene. This rearrangement joins TRBV6-2 or TRBV6-3 to TRBJ2-5; 7 bases match TRBD2. V lost 6 bases, J lost 3 bases, and 10 bases stayed unmatched. The CDR3 runs to 15 residues. CDR1 and CDR2 from the germline V gene are MNHEY and SVGEGT. The part of the CDR3 DNA that was read is TGTGCCAGCAGCGCCCTCGGGACTACCAAAGAGACC. It translates to CASSALGTTKET. The entire CDR3 reads CASSALGTTKETQYF.